Listed below are T cell receptor beta chains from one sample, sequenced in a study of shared clonotypes between healthy human individuals. The method was immunoSEQ multiplex PCR; TCRdb's version includes in-frame clones alone and lacks a portion of them. The sample contains about 670,000 clones, roughly 70% of which appear only once. The sample taken for sequencing was memory CD4+ T cells sorted from blood. The receptors originated from a woman in her thirties in good health. Both conserved end residues are part of each CDR3. D genes are given only for firm matches. Where a row states a size, it is once, few, many or the class of an expanded clone; other rows omit it.

NA	TRBJ2-3	TRBV5-6	few	CASSLVGGSTDTQYF	TGTGCCAGCAGCTTGGTGGGGGGTAGCACAGATACGCAGTATTTT
NA	TRBJ1-4	TRBV5-6	NA	CASSLGTANEKLFF	TGTGCCAGCAGCTTGGGGACCGCGAATGAAAAACTGTTTTTT
NA	TRBJ2-3	TRBV9	NA	CASSVGRKGADTQYF	TGTGCCAGCAGCGTAGGGCGAAAGGGGGCAGATACGCAGTATTTT
NA	TRBJ2-3	TRBV5-1	NA	CASTIRDSRTDTQYF	TGCGCCAGCACCATACGGGATTCTCGCACAGATACGCAGTATTTT
NA	TRBJ2-7	TRBV28	NA	CASSLQGRAYEQYF	TGTGCCAGCAGTTTACAGGGGCGGGCCTACGAGCAGTACTTC
NA	TRBJ1-1	TRBV25-1	NA	CASSGGPKNTEAFF	TGTGCCAGCAGTGGGGGCCCGAAGAACACTGAAGCTTTCTTT
TRBD1	TRBJ2-7	TRBV29-1	NA	CSVSGQGGGEQYF	TGCAGCGTCTCCGGACAGGGCGGAGGGGAGCAGTACTTC
NA	TRBJ2-2	TRBV5-1	NA	CASSPDEQGLHGELFF	TGCGCCAGCAGCCCGGACGAGCAGGGGCTACACGGGGAGCTGTTTTTT
TRBD2	TRBJ2-2	TRBV19	NA	CASSLWTRNTGELFF	TGTGCCAGTAGTTTATGGACTAGAAACACCGGGGAGCTGTTTTTT
NA	TRBJ1-2	TRBV28	NA	CASFGQFSHYGYTF	TGTGCCAGCTTCGGACAGTTTTCACACTATGGCTACACCTTC